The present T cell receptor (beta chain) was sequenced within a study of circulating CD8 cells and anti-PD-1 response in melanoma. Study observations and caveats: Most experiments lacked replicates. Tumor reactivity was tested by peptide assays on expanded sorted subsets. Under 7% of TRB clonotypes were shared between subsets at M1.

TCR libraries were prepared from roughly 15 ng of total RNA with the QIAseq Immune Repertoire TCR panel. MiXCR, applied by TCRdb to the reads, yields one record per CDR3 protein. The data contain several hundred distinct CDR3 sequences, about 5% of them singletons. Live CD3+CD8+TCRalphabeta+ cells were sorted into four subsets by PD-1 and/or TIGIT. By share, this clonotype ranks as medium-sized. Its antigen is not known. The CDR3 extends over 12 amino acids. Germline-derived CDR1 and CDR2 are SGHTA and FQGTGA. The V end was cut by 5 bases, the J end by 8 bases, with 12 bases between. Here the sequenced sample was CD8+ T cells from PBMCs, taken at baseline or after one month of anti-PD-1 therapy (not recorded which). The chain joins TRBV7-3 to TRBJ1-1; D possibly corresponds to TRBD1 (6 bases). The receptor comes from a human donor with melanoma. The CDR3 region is CASSAGTREAFF. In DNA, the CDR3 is TGTGCCAGCAGCGCCGGGACAAGAGAAGCTTTCTTT.